These 15 T cell receptor beta chains share one sample of origin, sequenced in a study of blood T cell repertoires in COVID-19. Profiling relied on immunoSEQ multiplex PCR, and the TCRdb table lists in-frame clones only, not all of them. In the table there are 81,000 or so clones, around four fifths of which are singletons. Sequencing was performed on peripheral blood. The receptor source for this set is a human donor in a cohort sampled during active COVID-19.

The genes are TRBV10-2 and TRBJ2-3; 10 nucleotides line up with TRBD2. This CDR3 comprises 16 residues. CDR1 is WSHSY and CDR2 is SAAADI in the germline V gene. V trimming: 6 bases; J trimming: 3 bases; junction bases outside the gene matches: 9. As DNA, the CDR3 is TGCGCCAGCAGGGACGGACTAGCGGTTTTGACAGATACGCAGTATTTT. It specifies CASRDGLAVLTDTQYF.

The chain uses TRBV9 and TRBJ2-7, with TRBD2 identical over 11 bases. The length of the CDR3 is 14 residues. Germline trimming cut 3 bases from V and 8 bases from J; bases unmatched to any gene: 7. The V gene's germline CDR1 is SGDLS and CDR2 YYNGEE. The CDR3 sequence is CASSATTSGGQQYF. The CDR3 bases are TGTGCCAGCAGCGCGACTACTAGCGGGGGTCAGCAGTACTTC.

This clone occurred a few times. The gene calls are TRBV5-6 and TRBJ1-2; D not certain. Germline V gene lookup returns CDR1 SGHDT and CDR2 YYEEEE. The CDR3 sequence is 13 residues long. The germline V and J ends were trimmed by 5 bases and 2 bases, with 10 bases remaining between them. The CDR3 region is CASSFWANYGYTF. In nucleotides, the CDR3 is TGTGCCAGCAGTTTCTGGGCCAACTATGGCTACACCTTC.

The chain carries TRBV4-1 and TRBJ1-2, with no clear D. This CDR3 comprises 14 residues. V was cut by 4 bases and J by 2 bases, with 11 bases left in between. Germline assignment: CDR1 MGHRA and CDR2 YSYEKL. The CDR3 spells CASSPEVRNYGYTF. The CDR3 nucleotides read TGCGCCAGCAGCCCGGAGGTGCGGAACTATGGCTACACCTTC.

The chain recombines TRBV4-2 with TRBJ1-1; TRBD1 agrees at 9 bases. Germline trimming cut 5 bases from V and 4 bases from J; bases unmatched to any gene: 8. This CDR3 is built from 15 residues. Germline V gene sequence: CDR1 LGHNA, CDR2 YNFKEQ. Written as DNA, the CDR3 is TGTGCCAGCAGCTCCCAACAGGGGGCCGGCACTGAAGCTTTCTTT. It specifies CASSSQQGAGTEAFF.

The chain carries TRBV18 and TRBJ2-5, with D maybe TRBD2 (6 bases). This CDR3 contains 16 residues. Germline V gene sequence: CDR1 KGHSH, CDR2 LQKENI. The V end lost 3 bases, the J end lost 7 bases, and 21 bases lay between the germline ends. CDR3 region: CASSPPGAGTLGTQYF. The DNA for the CDR3 is TGTGCCAGCTCACCTCCCGGGGCGGGGACCCTCGGGACCCAGTACTTC.

This chain uses TRBV6-4 with TRBJ2-5; perhaps TRBD2 as D (6 bases). Trimming shortened V by 6 bases and J by 0 bases, and 17 bases separated the two germline ends. CDR3 length: 16 amino acids. Per germline, CDR1 MRHNA and CDR2 SNTAGT. The CDR3 DNA is TGTGCCAGCAGCCCCCAACCGGGACTCGACCAAGAGACCCAGTACTTC. Protein: CASSPQPGLDQETQYF.

The J gene is TRBJ2-2, the V gene TRBV4-1, with 10 nucleotides matching TRBD2. Germline CDR1 MGHRA, CDR2 YSYEKL. CDR3 length equals 15 residues. With 5 bases clipped from V and 9 bases from J, the junction kept 9 bases outside the gene matches. The CDR3 region is CASSFPSGGARELFF. The CDR3 nucleotides read TGCGCCAGCAGCTTCCCCAGCGGGGGGGCCCGGGAGCTGTTTTTT.

V and J are TRBV5-1 and TRBJ2-7; D is possibly TRBD1 (6 bases). CDR1 is SGHRS and CDR2 is YFSETQ in the germline V gene. Trimming removed 3 bases at V and 2 bases at J, with 9 bases between. The length of the CDR3 is 13 residues. In DNA form, the CDR3 reads TGCGCCAGCAGCTCACAGGGAACCTACGAGCAGTACTTC. Translating gives CASSSQGTYEQYF.

V usage is TRBV10-2 and J usage is TRBJ2-5, with 9 nucleotides matching TRBD2. With V trimmed by 2 bases and J by 3 bases, 7 bases remained unmatched. The CDR3 spans 16 residues. The germline CDR1 and CDR2 sequences are WSHSY and SAAADI. Here the CDR3 reads CASSEPSGVHEETQYF. DNA of the CDR3: TGCGCCAGCAGTGAGCCTAGCGGGGTCCATGAAGAGACCCAGTACTTC.

The CDR3 here is CASSPASGRYNEQFF. The DNA for the CDR3 is TGTGCCAGCAGCCCCGCTAGCGGTCGATACAATGAGCAGTTCTTC. V gene TRBV5-4 combines with J gene TRBJ2-1; 7 bases are shared with TRBD2. Trimming at V came to 4 bases and at J to 4 bases, leaving 8 bases not matched to a gene. Germline CDR1 and CDR2: SGHNT and YYREEE (reference sequence). The CDR3 sequence is 15 residues long.

V usage is TRBV2 and J usage is TRBJ2-3, with D perhaps TRBD1 (6 bases). The CDR3 runs to 14 residues. V was clipped by 6 bases and J by 3 bases, with 13 bases between them. Germline V CDR1 and CDR2: SNHLY, FYNNEI. This chain's CDR3 is CASSYPRGTDTQYF. Written as DNA, the CDR3 is TGTGCCAGCAGCTATCCCAGGGGAACAGATACGCAGTATTTT. Using reference TRBV2 and TRBJ2-3 for the parts outside the CDR3, the full variable domain is EPEVTQTPSHQVTQMGQEVILRCVPISNHLYFYWYRQILGQKVEFLVSFYNNEISEKSEIFDDQFSVERPDGSNFTLKIRSTKLEDSAMYFCASSYPRGTDTQYFGPGTRLTVL.

The J gene is TRBJ2-2, the V gene TRBV2; D may be TRBD1 (5 bases). The CDR3 is 14 residues long. Trimming pared 6 bases from V and 4 bases from J, leaving 12 bases between. The germline CDR1 and CDR2 sequences are SNHLY and FYNNEI. The CDR3 sequence: CASRPSGATGELFF. DNA of the CDR3: TGTGCCAGCAGGCCCTCTGGGGCCACCGGGGAGCTGTTTTTT.

The chain uses TRBV5-4 and TRBJ1-2; D remains ambiguous. The CDR3 loop spans 15 amino acids. The V end lost 0 bases, the J end lost 7 bases, and 16 bases lay between the germline ends. Germline V gives CDR1 SGHNT, CDR2 YYREEE (reference sequence). Here the CDR3 DNA reads TGTGCCAGCAGCTTGGCGGGTTCGGTGTCTCCTGGCTACACCTTC. Encoded protein: CASSLAGSVSPGYTF.

The chain employs TRBV6-6 and TRBJ1-2, with 10 bases that match TRBD1. Germline V CDR1 and CDR2: MNHNY, SVGAGI (reference sequence). This CDR3 is 13 amino acids long. V lost 6 bases, J lost 5 bases, and 3 bases stayed unmatched. CDR3 nucleotides: TGTGCCAGCAGCGGACAGGGGGGGTATGGCTACACCTTC. This encodes CASSGQGGYGYTF.